This T cell receptor beta chain was profiled in a study of T-cell reconstitution after alpha-beta-depleted transplantation in children. This clonotype was observed a few times. During its preparation, the TCRbeta library received unique molecular identifiers. TCRdb passed the PCR reads through MiXCR, listing each CDR3 protein once. The table has 200,000 to 250,000 distinct CDR3 sequences, roughly a quarter seen once. V was cut by 0 bases and J by 5 bases, with 16 bases left in between. The germline V gene encodes CDR1 LGHNA and CDR2 YSLEER. CDR3 size: 16 residues. The sequenced sample was PBMCs, mostly from graft donor cells, obtained 360 days after TCRalphabeta/CD19-depleted stem cell transplant. The chain has TRBV4-3 and TRBJ2-5; D not certain. The receptor's source is a female patient between 2 and 15 years old who had a stem cell transplant for congenital amegakaryocytic thrombocytopenia, so the T cells may come from the graft donor. CDR3 protein: CASSQDVRSGLETQYF. The DNA of the CDR3 is TGCGCCAGCAGCCAAGATGTAAGGTCAGGTTTGGAGACCCAGTACTTC.